Shown below are 12 T cell receptor beta chains from a single sample sequenced in a study of cytomegalovirus exposure and HLA in healthy donors. In the PCR, 60 Vbeta and 13 Jbeta primers were used. Using immunoSEQ multiplex PCR, the repertoire was profiled, and TCRdb retains in-frame clones only, with some absent. The repertoire has roughly 77,000 clones, around 9.1% of them found once; the top ten carry around 26%. Material for sequencing was PBMCs. The receptors stem from a man in his 60s in good health and CMV-seropositive.

The chain couples TRBV6-6 to TRBJ1-1; D unclear. Germline CDR1 is MNHNY and CDR2 is SVGAGI (reference sequence). This CDR3 has 11 amino acids. The germline V and J ends were trimmed by 5 bases and 3 bases, with 4 bases remaining between them. CDR3 protein: CASSLYTEAFF. DNA of the CDR3: TGTGCCAGCAGTCTCTACACTGAAGCTTTCTTT.

This clone turned up a few times. V usage is TRBV5-1 and J usage is TRBJ1-2; 8 bases fit TRBD1. Germline CDR1 SGHRS, CDR2 YFSETQ. The V segment lost 3 bases and the J segment 6 bases; nucleotides outside the gene matches: 7. CDR3 length: 14 residues. The CDR3: CASSSGQEIDGYTF. The CDR3, as DNA: TGCGCCAGCAGCTCGGGACAGGAAATCGATGGCTACACCTTC.

This chain links TRBV27 with TRBJ1-1; perhaps TRBD1 as D (5 bases). The CDR3 loop spans 14 amino acids. Trimming removed 8 bases from V and 0 bases from J, with 13 bases in between. The germline gives CDR1 MNHEY, CDR2 SMNVEV (reference sequence). Here the CDR3 DNA reads TGTGCCAGCGGGAAGGGGTTCATGAACACTGAAGCTTTCTTT. It translates to CASGKGFMNTEAFF.

This clone was found a few times. The same CDR3 can be traced to other DNA sequences in this sample. V usage is TRBV10-3 and J usage is TRBJ2-7, with D possibly TRBD2 on 5 matching bases. This CDR3 contains 12 residues. Germline CDR1 ENHRY, CDR2 SYGVKD. The V end was cut by 3 bases, the J end by 3 bases, with 6 bases between. Here the CDR3 DNA reads TGTGCCATCAGTGACGGGGTCTACGAGCAGTACGTC. Its translation: CAISDGVYEQYV.

This clone was seen more than once but under ten times. Relative to the germline gene, one junction end is altered; a read error may explain this. The same CDR3 can be traced to other DNA sequences in this sample. This chain joins TRBV6-1 and TRBJ2-2, with TRBD2 matching 12 bases. Germline-derived CDR1 and CDR2 are MNHNS and SASEGT. The CDR3 contains 16 residues. CDR3 DNA sequence: TGTGCCAGCAGTGTGACTAGCGGGAGTGTCACCGGGGAACTGTTTTTT. Protein sequence: CASSVTSGSVTGELFF.

The rearrangement links TRBV19 to TRBJ2-5; no clear D. This CDR3 region has 14 residues. Germline V lookup: CDR1 LNHDA, CDR2 SQIVND (reference sequence). Between the trimmed V and J ends, which lost 3 bases and 0 bases, there was a span of 8 bases. CDR3 nucleotides: TGTGCCAGTAGTATTGGCCCATACCAAGAGACCCAGTACTTC. It codes for CASSIGPYQETQYF.

This clone was found a few times. Without the conserved terminal phenylalanine or tryptophan, this CDR3 likely stems from a read error. This chain uses TRBV6-6 with TRBJ1-1, with a tentative D call TRBD1 (5 bases). The CDR3 loop spans 15 amino acids. The V gene's germline CDR1 is MNHNY and CDR2 SVGAGI (reference sequence). The V and J ends lost 6 bases and 3 bases respectively, with 17 bases between them. CDR3 in DNA: TGTGCCAGCAGCCAAGAAGGCGGGGGAGACACTGAAGCTTTCTCT. Translating gives CASSQEGGGDTEAFS.

This clone showed up just a few times. The chain has TRBV28 and TRBJ1-5; 8 bases are a match to TRBD1. The CDR3 has 14 residues. CDR1 MDHEN and CDR2 SYDVKM come from the germline V gene. J lost 4 bases, V lost 5 bases, and 4 bases had no gene match. The CDR3: CASSGTGSNQPQHF. The CDR3 coding sequence is TGTGCCAGCAGTGGGACAGGTTCAAATCAGCCCCAGCATTTT.

A few counts support this clone. The gene calls are TRBV5-1 and TRBJ1-6; no reliable D call. Germline-derived CDR1 and CDR2 are SGHRS and YFSETQ. Between the trimmed V and J ends, which lost 0 bases and 5 bases, there was a span of 6 bases. The CDR3 is 14 amino acids. The CDR3 loop is CASSLDSNNSPLHF. In DNA form, the CDR3 reads TGCGCCAGCAGCTTGGACAGCAATAATTCACCCCTCCACTTT.

This clone has more than one count but fewer than ten. CDR3 nucleotides: TGTGCCAGCAGCTCTACTAGCGGGGCTGACGAGCAGTACGTC. The encoded protein is CASSSTSGADEQYV. The chain is built from TRBV5-6 and TRBJ2-7; TRBD2 agrees at 10 bases. From germline, CDR1 is SGHDT and CDR2 YYEEEE. The trim removed 3 bases at V and 5 bases at J, leaving 5 bases unmatched. CDR3 length: 14 amino acids.

CDR3 DNA: TGTGCCAGCAGTTCCCCGCACTCCGGGCCCAGGGGCGGGCCACCCCTCCACTTT. This sequence encodes CASSSPHSGPRGGPPLHF. The rearrangement links TRBV28 to TRBJ1-6; weak D call: TRBD1 (6 bases). The germline gives CDR1 MDHEN, CDR2 SYDVKM. Trimming took 4 bases from V and 11 from J, leaving 27 bases between them. This CDR3 contains 18 residues.

The V gene is TRBV7-8, the J gene TRBJ1-4; 8 bases agree with TRBD1. Trimming took 2 bases from V and 7 from J; bases not matched to a gene: 6. The CDR3 is made up of 15 amino acids. Germline V gene sequence: CDR1 SGHVS, CDR2 FQNEAQ. CDR3: CASSLIRGHGEKLFF. The CDR3 nucleotides are TGTGCCAGCAGCTTAATCAGGGGGCATGGTGAAAAACTGTTTTTT.